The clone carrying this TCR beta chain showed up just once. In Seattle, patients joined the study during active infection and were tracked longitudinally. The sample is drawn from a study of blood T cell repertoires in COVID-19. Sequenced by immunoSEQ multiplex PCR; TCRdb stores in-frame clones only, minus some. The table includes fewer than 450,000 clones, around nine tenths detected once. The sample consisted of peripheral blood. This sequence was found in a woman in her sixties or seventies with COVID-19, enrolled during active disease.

CDR3 in amino acids: CATSDFFFCFDSLNYGYTF. CDR3 sequence (DNA): TGTGCCACCAGTGATTTTTTCTTTTGTTTCGACAGCCTTAACTATGGCTACACCTTC. The J gene is TRBJ1-2, the V gene TRBV24-1; D perhaps matches TRBD1 (5 bases). The CDR3 has 19 amino acids. V lost 1 base, J lost 1 base, and 21 bases lay in between. Germline values: CDR1 KGHDR, CDR2 SFDVKD.